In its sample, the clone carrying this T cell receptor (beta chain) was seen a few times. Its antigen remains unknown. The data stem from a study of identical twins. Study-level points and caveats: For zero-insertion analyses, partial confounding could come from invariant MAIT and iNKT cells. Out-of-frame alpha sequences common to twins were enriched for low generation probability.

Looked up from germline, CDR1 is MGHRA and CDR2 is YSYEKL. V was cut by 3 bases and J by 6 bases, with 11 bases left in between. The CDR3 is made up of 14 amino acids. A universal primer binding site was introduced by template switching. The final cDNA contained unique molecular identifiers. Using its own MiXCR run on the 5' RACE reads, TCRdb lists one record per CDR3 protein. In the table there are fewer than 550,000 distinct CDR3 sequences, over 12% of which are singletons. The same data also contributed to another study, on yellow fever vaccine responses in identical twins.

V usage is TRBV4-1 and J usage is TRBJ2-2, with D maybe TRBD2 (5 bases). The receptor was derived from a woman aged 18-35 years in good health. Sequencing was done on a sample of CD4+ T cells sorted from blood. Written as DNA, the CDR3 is TGCGCCAGCAGCCAGGGCCGGGGATCCGGGGAGCTGTTTTTT. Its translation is CASSQGRGSGELFF.